The 32 T cell receptor beta chains below come from one sample, sequenced in a study of blood T cell repertoires in COVID-19. Assay used: immunoSEQ multiplex PCR; TCRdb lists only in-frame clones, some missing. This table has about 160,000 clones, approximately 84% appearing once. Sequenced input: peripheral blood. These TCRs come from a woman over 75 with acute or convalescent COVID-19.

The rearrangement links TRBV10-2 to TRBJ2-7; maybe TRBD1 (6 bases). The CDR3 covers 13 residues. V was trimmed by 6 bases and J by 3 bases, leaving 12 bases between them. Germline loops: CDR1 WSHSY, CDR2 SAAADI. CDR3 residues: CASSLGRGYEQYF. The CDR3 DNA reads TGCGCCAGCAGCCTAGGCAGGGGCTACGAGCAGTACTTC.

The chain couples TRBV19 to TRBJ2-2, with 7 bases fitting TRBD1. The ends lost 9 bases at V and 7 bases at J; junction bases unmatched: 14. Germline lookup yields CDR1 LNHDA and CDR2 SQIVND (reference sequence). The CDR3 loop spans 15 amino acids. The CDR3 coding sequence is TGTGCCAGCAGGCAAGGGGGCTCATCTAGCGGGGAGCTGTTTTTT. Translating gives CASRQGGSSSGELFF.

The chain links TRBV2 to TRBJ1-2; D unresolved. The length of the CDR3 is 12 residues. CDR1 and CDR2 (germline): SNHLY, FYNNEI. Trimming left V 4 bases short and J 7 bases short, with 10 bases between. CDR3 in DNA: TGTGCCAGCAGTGTTTTCAGCGGTGGCTACACCTTC. Protein sequence: CASSVFSGGYTF.

The V gene is TRBV6-2 or TRBV6-3, the J gene TRBJ2-7; 7 nucleotides match TRBD1. Trimming took 4 bases from V and 4 from J; bases not matched to a gene: 13. The CDR3 has 16 residues. Germline CDR1 reads MNHEY; CDR2 reads SVGEGT. CDR3 coding DNA: TGTGCCAGCAGTTCGGCCCGGACAGGTCCGCCTTACGAGCAGTACTTC. Residues: CASSSARTGPPYEQYF.

This chain uses TRBV11-2 with TRBJ2-7; TRBD1 matches 8 bases. Germline assignment: CDR1 SGHAT and CDR2 FQNNGV. The CDR3 length is 14 residues. J lost 0 bases, V lost 3 bases, and 1 base had no gene match. In DNA, the CDR3 is TGTGCCAGCAGCTTCGACAGGGGCTCCTACGAGCAGTACTTC. This codes for CASSFDRGSYEQYF.

CDR3 amino acids: CSASYRGSKAGGYTF. CDR3 coding DNA: TGCAGTGCTAGTTATCGGGGGAGCAAGGCTGGTGGCTACACCTTC. The chain joins TRBV20-1 to TRBJ1-2, with D possibly matching TRBD1 (5 bases). The V end was cut by 3 bases, the J end by 7 bases, with 21 bases between. The CDR3 runs to 15 residues. CDR1 and CDR2 (germline): DFQATT, SNEGSKA (reference sequence).

This sequence joins TRBV10-2 and TRBJ2-1, with 10 bases fitting TRBD2. With V trimmed by 6 bases and J by 6 bases, 11 bases remained unmatched. Germline V lookup: CDR1 WSHSY, CDR2 SAAADI. This CDR3 is 16 amino acids long. CDR3 nucleotide sequence: TGCGCCAGCAGAGCTAGCGGGAGCGGGCGGGCCAATGAGCAGTTCTTC. Translating it yields CASRASGSGRANEQFF.

This chain joins TRBV3-1 (or the pseudogene TRBV3-2) and TRBJ2-3, with 9 bases lining up with TRBD2. This CDR3 has 17 residues. With 1 base clipped from V and 5 bases from J, the junction kept 10 bases outside the gene matches. Germline assignment: CDR1 LGHDT and CDR2 YNNKEL (reference sequence). The CDR3 is CASSQAQRREGGDTQYF. The CDR3 nucleotides read TGTGCCAGCAGCCAAGCTCAACGGCGGGAGGGCGGAGATACGCAGTATTTT.

The chain employs TRBV6-2 or TRBV6-3 and TRBJ2-1; 10 positions agree with TRBD2. V lost 6 bases to trimming and J lost 6 bases; unmatched junction nucleotides: 11. The CDR3 contains 16 residues. Per germline, CDR1 MNHEY and CDR2 SVGEGT. This chain's CDR3 is CASSQNLAGVPNEQFF. CDR3 DNA: TGTGCCAGCAGCCAAAACCTAGCGGGAGTCCCCAATGAGCAGTTCTTC.

This clone came up a few times. The chain has TRBV7-6 and TRBJ2-1; D is undetermined. Germline values: CDR1 SGHVS, CDR2 FNYEAQ. Trimming took 5 bases from V and 0 from J, leaving 11 bases between them. The CDR3 has 15 residues. The CDR3 here is CASSPGPSSYNEQFF. The CDR3 bases are TGTGCCAGCAGCCCGGGTCCCAGCTCCTACAATGAGCAGTTCTTC.

The V call is TRBV7-9, the J call TRBJ2-1; TRBD2 is a possible D gene (5 bases). V lost 5 bases and J 7 bases, leaving 9 bases between the germline ends. The CDR3 runs to 12 residues. In germline, CDR1 is SEHNR, CDR2 FQNEAQ (reference sequence). Here the CDR3 DNA reads TGTGCCAGCAGCGCGGGCCGGAATGAGCAGTTCTTC. Translating gives CASSAGRNEQFF.

This clone was picked up one time. The gene calls are TRBV2 and TRBJ2-3; 7 bases are shared with TRBD2. The CDR3 contains 15 residues. Germline CDR1 SNHLY, CDR2 FYNNEI. V was clipped by 1 base and J by 7 bases; unmatched bases: 8. The CDR3 region is CASSEGGGSWNTQYF. Here the CDR3 DNA reads TGTGCCAGCAGTGAAGGAGGCGGGAGTTGGAATACGCAGTATTTT.

The chain employs TRBV6-2 or TRBV6-3 and TRBJ2-3; 9 bases line up with TRBD2. Germline CDR1 MNHEY, CDR2 SVGEGT. The CDR3 covers 16 residues. With V trimmed by 6 bases and J by 7 bases, 14 bases remained unmatched. Here the CDR3 DNA reads TGTGCCAGCAGCTCCTTGGGTAGCGGGAGCGGGTATACGCAGTATTTT. Its translation: CASSSLGSGSGYTQYF.

The chain uses TRBV21-1 and TRBJ2-7; TRBD2 is the table's D call and was not checked against the DNA. TRBV21-1 is flagged as a pseudogene. The CDR3 consists of 11 residues. The CDR3 here is CASSKAGEQYF. In DNA form, the CDR3 reads TGTGCCAGCAGCAAAGCCGGCGAGCAGTACTTC.

V usage is TRBV2 and J usage is TRBJ1-2; D is perhaps TRBD1 (5 bases). V gave up 6 bases and J gave up 5 bases, with 10 bases separating them. The CDR3 is 12 amino acids. Germline V gene sequence: CDR1 SNHLY, CDR2 FYNNEI. The CDR3 region is CASSRQPYGYTF. The DNA for the CDR3 is TGTGCCAGCAGCCGACAGCCGTATGGCTACACCTTC.

This clone was picked up one time. This chain uses TRBV5-6 with TRBJ2-3; D might be TRBD1 (5 bases). Trimming took 1 base from V and 2 from J, leaving 11 bases between them. This CDR3 is built from 15 residues. Germline lookup yields CDR1 SGHDT and CDR2 YYEEEE. The CDR3 DNA reads TGTGCCAGCAGCTTGATGGGGCGGAACACAGATACGCAGTATTTT. Its protein is CASSLMGRNTDTQYF.

This clone was seen a few times. The V gene is TRBV7-2, the J gene TRBJ2-1; no clear D gene. The V end lost 3 bases, the J end lost 4 bases, and 13 bases lay between the germline ends. The CDR3 contains 15 residues. Germline assignment: CDR1 SGHTA and CDR2 FQGNSA. The CDR3 DNA sequence: TGTGCCAGCAGCTTGGCGGCTCAAATTTACAATGAGCAGTTCTTC. This encodes CASSLAAQIYNEQFF.

The CDR3 DNA follows: TGTGCCTGGAGTGTAACAGGGGGCGGCACAGATACGCAGTATTTT. Translation: CAWSVTGGGTDTQYF. The chain has TRBV30 and TRBJ2-3; TRBD1 agrees at 9 bases. The ends lost 0 bases at V and 1 base at J; junction bases unmatched: 2. In germline, CDR1 is GTSNPN, CDR2 SVGIG (reference sequence). This CDR3 comprises 15 residues. Looking up the rest from reference TRBV30 and TRBJ2-3 gives the full variable domain: SQTIHQWPATLVQPVGSPLSLECTVEGTSNPNLYWYRQAAGRGLQLLFYSVGIGQISSEVPQNLSASRPQDRQFILSSKKLLLSDSGFYLCAWSVTGGGTDTQYFGPGTRLTVL.

The chain links TRBV2 to TRBJ2-3, with 13 nucleotides matching TRBD2. Germline values: CDR1 SNHLY, CDR2 FYNNEI. The V gene end was trimmed by 2 bases and the J gene end by 1 base; junction bases not matched to a gene: 9. The CDR3 runs to 19 residues. Here the CDR3 reads CASSERTSGRAGGTDTQYF. The CDR3 DNA sequence: TGTGCCAGCAGTGAAAGAACTAGCGGGAGGGCGGGTGGCACAGATACGCAGTATTTT.

This chain connects TRBV7-2 to TRBJ2-1; TRBD2 matches 15 bases. This CDR3 has 16 amino acids. From germline, CDR1 is SGHTA and CDR2 FQGNSA. J was trimmed by 7 bases and V by 5 bases; bases with no gene match: 6. The CDR3 DNA is TGTGCCAGCAGCCCGGGACTAGCGGGAGGAAGAAATGAGCAGTTCTTC. Amino acids: CASSPGLAGGRNEQFF.

The rearrangement links TRBV4-2 to TRBJ2-1, with 7 bases matching TRBD2. The CDR3 is 16 residues long. Germline V gene lookup returns CDR1 LGHNA and CDR2 YNFKEQ. Trimming cost V 4 bases and J 7 bases; bases outside gene matches: 13. CDR3 in amino acids: CASSPNGGIGGNEQFF. The DNA of the CDR3 is TGTGCCAGCAGCCCAAACGGGGGGATTGGCGGGAATGAGCAGTTCTTC.

This sequence joins TRBV7-9 and TRBJ2-1; perhaps TRBD1 as D (5 bases). CDR1 and CDR2 from the germline V gene are SEHNR and FQNEAQ (reference sequence). This CDR3 contains 14 residues. V shed 5 bases and J shed 8 bases, with 16 bases lying between them. The CDR3 is CASSPLGRPYEQFF. The CDR3 bases are TGTGCCAGCAGCCCCCTGGGGCGTCCCTATGAGCAGTTCTTC.

V usage is TRBV7-9 and J usage is TRBJ1-4, with TRBD1 matching over 8 bases. The CDR3 is 16 residues long. V dropped 0 bases and J dropped 8; count of bases not matched to a gene: 8. Germline-derived CDR1 and CDR2 are SEHNR and FQNEAQ (reference sequence). CDR3 sequence: CASSLAIGQGREKLFF. Here the CDR3 DNA reads TGTGCCAGCAGCTTAGCAATCGGACAGGGTCGGGAAAAACTGTTTTTT.

The CDR3: CASRLGRWGASAKSSYNEQFF. The CDR3 bases are TGTGCAAGTCGCTTAGGGAGATGGGGCGCTAGCGCCAAAAGCTCCTACAATGAGCAGTTCTTC. The chain employs TRBV12-2 and TRBJ2-1; whether TRBD2, the table's D call, matches the DNA was not checked. TRBV12-2 is shown as a pseudogene. The CDR3 has 21 residues.

The table lists this clone with a few counts. The chain combines TRBV18 with TRBJ1-1, with D unclear. V was shortened by 2 bases and J by 3 bases, with 7 bases between the two germline ends. Germline CDR1 reads KGHSH; CDR2 reads LQKENI. The CDR3 has 13 residues. CDR3 sequence: CASSPGEDTEAFF. The CDR3 nucleotides read TGTGCCAGCTCACCAGGGGAGGACACTGAAGCTTTCTTT. Combining the CDR3 with reference TRBV18 and TRBJ1-1 gives the whole variable domain NAGVMQNPRHLVRRRGQEARLRCSPMKGHSHVYWYRQLPEEGLKFMVYLQKENIIDESGMPKERFSAEFPKEGPSILRIQQVVRGDSAAYFCASSPGEDTEAFFGQGTRLTVV.

This chain joins TRBV2 and TRBJ2-2, with D unresolved. CDR1 is SNHLY, CDR2 FYNNEI, per germline. Trimming stripped 7 bases from V and 0 bases from J, with 6 bases between. The CDR3 spans 13 residues. This CDR3 reads CASKQTNTGELFF. In DNA, the CDR3 is TGTGCCAGCAAACAGACGAACACCGGGGAGCTGTTTTTT.

The chain carries TRBV11-2 and TRBJ2-1, with TRBD1 matching 10 bases. This CDR3 is built from 16 residues. The germline CDR1 and CDR2 sequences are SGHAT and FQNNGV. Trimming at V came to 5 bases and at J to 4 bases, leaving 8 bases not matched to a gene. In DNA form, the CDR3 reads TGTGCCAGCAGCCCTCGGACAGGGGGTTCTTACAATGAGCAGTTCTTC. Translated: CASSPRTGGSYNEQFF.

The CDR3 spells CASSYVDTDYGYTF. CDR3 bases: TGTGCCAGCAGTTACGTGGACACCGACTATGGCTACACCTTC. The rearrangement joins TRBV6-5 to TRBJ1-2, with a weak D call TRBD1 (5 bases). CDR3 length: 14 residues. V was trimmed by 2 bases and J by 3 bases, leaving 10 bases between them. CDR1 MNHEY and CDR2 SVGAGI come from the germline V gene.

The chain links TRBV2 to TRBJ1-3; D unresolved. Trimming took 2 bases from V and 4 from J, leaving 15 bases between them. CDR1 is SNHLY, CDR2 FYNNEI, per germline. CDR3 length equals 16 residues. DNA for the CDR3: TGTGCCAGCAGTGAAATGCAGGAACCGGCCGGAAACACCATATATTTT. Its protein is CASSEMQEPAGNTIYF.

A few counts support this clone. This rearrangement joins TRBV6-4 to TRBJ2-1, with 8 bases identical to TRBD2. Trimming at V came to 3 bases and at J to 4 bases, leaving 5 bases not matched to a gene. This CDR3 region has 15 residues. Germline loops: CDR1 MRHNA, CDR2 SNTAGT. CDR3 DNA: TGTGCCAGCAGTGATAGAGCGGGAGAGTACAATGAGCAGTTCTTC. Translating it yields CASSDRAGEYNEQFF.

V and J are TRBV11-2 and TRBJ2-4, with a weak D call TRBD2 (5 bases). Trimming pared 4 bases from V and 1 base from J, leaving 8 bases between. Germline V gene sequence: CDR1 SGHAT, CDR2 FQNNGV. The CDR3 is made up of 14 amino acids. As DNA, the CDR3 is TGTGCCAGCAGCTGGAGCGGTGCCAAAAACATTCAGTACTTC. Protein: CASSWSGAKNIQYF.

The rearrangement joins TRBV7-2 to TRBJ1-4; 7 bases are shared with TRBD1. V was clipped by 1 base and J by 4 bases; unmatched bases: 0. The CDR3 spans 14 residues. Per the germline V gene, CDR1 is SGHTA and CDR2 is FQGNSA. The CDR3 is CASSLDRGNEKLFF. The CDR3 DNA reads as TGTGCCAGCAGCTTAGACAGGGGTAATGAAAAACTGTTTTTT. The full variable domain, in which reference TRBV7-2 and TRBJ1-4 provide the parts outside the CDR3, is GAGVSQSPSNKVTEKGKDVELRCDPISGHTALYWYRQSLGQGLEFLIYFQGNSAPDKSGLPSDRFSAERTGGSVSTLTIQRTQQEDSAVYLCASSLDRGNEKLFFGSGTQLSVL.